Listed here are 14 T cell receptor beta chains from one sample, sequenced in a study of blood T cell repertoires in COVID-19. Clones were sequenced by immunoSEQ multiplex PCR, and TCRdb holds only the in-frame ones, with some missing. The table records 110,000 to 150,000 clones, over 75% of them present only once. The sequenced sample consisted of peripheral blood. The source is a human donor in a cohort sampled during active COVID-19.

The chain combines TRBV6-6 with TRBJ1-2; tentative D call: TRBD1 (6 bases). V lost 8 bases to trimming and J lost 0 bases, with 13 bases between them. CDR3 size: 14 residues. Germline V gene sequence: CDR1 MNHNY, CDR2 SVGAGI (reference sequence). CDR3 amino acids: CASGGAGANYGYTF. CDR3 in DNA: TGTGCCAGCGGGGGGGCAGGGGCTAACTATGGCTACACCTTC.

This chain links TRBV7-6 with TRBJ2-7; tentatively, D is TRBD1 (6 bases). Germline V gene lookup returns CDR1 SGHVS and CDR2 FNYEAQ. V was trimmed by 4 bases and J by 2 bases, leaving 15 bases between them. This CDR3 is built from 15 residues. Here the CDR3 reads CASSSPGTSPYEQYF. The CDR3 DNA reads as TGTGCCAGCAGCTCCCCCGGGACAAGCCCCTACGAGCAGTACTTC.

The chain links TRBV9 to TRBJ2-3; D may be TRBD2 (6 bases). Germline V gene data show CDR1 as SGDLS and CDR2 as YYNGEE. The CDR3 extends over 16 amino acids. Trimming left V 0 bases short and J 2 bases short, with 13 bases between. CDR3 amino acids: CASSVAGTPYTDTQYF. In nucleotides, the CDR3 is TGTGCCAGCAGCGTAGCTGGGACTCCCTACACAGATACGCAGTATTTT.

The rearrangement links TRBV7-2 to TRBJ2-3; 9 bases map to TRBD1. The CDR3 has 15 residues. Germline V gene data show CDR1 as SGHTA and CDR2 as FQGNSA. V lost 6 bases, J lost 1 base, and 5 bases stayed unmatched. CDR3 loop: CASRLRDRGTDTQYF. The CDR3, as DNA: TGTGCCAGCAGGCTAAGGGACAGGGGCACAGATACGCAGTATTTT.

This sequence joins TRBV11-2 and TRBJ1-2; D not certain. V was clipped by 0 bases and J by 2 bases, with 7 bases between them. From germline, CDR1 is SGHAT and CDR2 FQNNGV. CDR3 length: 14 residues. DNA of the CDR3: TGTGCCAGCAGCTTAGATCAGGTGAACTATGGCTACACCTTC. Residues: CASSLDQVNYGYTF.

The chain couples TRBV7-2 to TRBJ1-6; 7 bases are a match to TRBD1. The germline gives CDR1 SGHTA, CDR2 FQGNSA. V shed 3 bases and J 9 bases; nucleotides not matched to a gene: 2. The CDR3 contains 13 residues. CDR3 protein: CASSLTGRSPLHF. Written as DNA, the CDR3 is TGTGCCAGCAGCTTGACAGGGCGTTCACCCCTCCACTTT.

The rearrangement joins TRBV28 to TRBJ1-2; D possibly corresponds to TRBD1 (5 bases). Trimming left V 3 bases short and J 7 bases short, with 15 bases between. Per the germline V gene, CDR1 is MDHEN and CDR2 is SYDVKM. The CDR3 is made up of 14 amino acids. CDR3 protein: CASSLVGQGFGYTF. The CDR3 nucleotides are TGTGCCAGCAGTTTGGTGGGGCAGGGCTTTGGCTACACCTTC.

The rearrangement uses TRBV7-2 and TRBJ1-2, with TRBD1 as a possible D gene (5 bases). The germline V gene encodes CDR1 SGHTA and CDR2 FQGNSA. CDR3 length: 13 residues. Trimming took off 5 bases at V and 1 base at J, with 8 bases between the two ends. The CDR3 nucleotides are TGTGCCAGCAGCACAGGAGTTAACTATGGCTACACCTTC. It encodes CASSTGVNYGYTF.

The chain recombines TRBV2 with TRBJ2-7; 11 bases are a match to TRBD1. The germline gives CDR1 SNHLY, CDR2 FYNNEI. Trimming removed 10 bases from V and 4 bases from J; junction bases left unmatched: 12. CDR3 size: 15 residues. DNA of the CDR3: TGTGCCATCGGTTGGGACAGGGGGTTGGCGTACGAGCAGTACTTC. It translates to CAIGWDRGLAYEQYF.

V gene TRBV10-3 combines with J gene TRBJ2-3, with a possible D match to TRBD2 (6 bases). The germline V gene has CDR1 ENHRY and CDR2 SYGVKD. Trimming pared 6 bases from V and 4 bases from J, leaving 11 bases between. The CDR3 runs to 13 residues. CDR3 coding DNA: TGTGCCATCAGCCCGGGGGACCCAGATACGCAGTATTTT. Amino acid sequence: CAISPGDPDTQYF.

This chain connects TRBV12-3 or TRBV12-4 to TRBJ2-7, with D possibly TRBD1 on 5 matching bases. V was shortened by 0 bases and J by 12 bases, with 15 bases between the two germline ends. The CDR3 is 13 amino acids. CDR3 sequence (DNA): TGTGCCAGCAGTTTAGCGCAGGGCACCAGGTTGTACTTC. Encoded protein: CASSLAQGTRLYF.

The genes are TRBV11-3 and TRBJ2-7, with TRBD1 matching 10 bases. Germline CDR1 is SGHNT and CDR2 is YENEEA. The CDR3 sequence is 15 residues long. V was pared by 5 bases and J by 2 bases, with 6 bases of the junction left unmatched. The CDR3 nucleotides are TGTGCCAGCAGCACTGACAGGGGGCGCCCCTACGAGCAGTACTTC. Amino acid sequence: CASSTDRGRPYEQYF.

The chain recombines TRBV11-3 with TRBJ2-5; TRBD2 aligns across 10 bases. The CDR3 consists of 15 residues. J gave up 3 bases and V 6 bases, and 7 bases lay outside the gene matches. Per germline, CDR1 SGHNT and CDR2 YENEEA. The CDR3: CASSDRTSGKETQYF. In DNA, the CDR3 is TGTGCCAGCAGTGACAGGACTAGCGGCAAAGAGACCCAGTACTTC.

The chain combines TRBV5-4 with TRBJ1-2; D may be TRBD1 (6 bases). V was clipped by 4 bases and J by 4 bases, with 11 bases between them. This CDR3 has 13 residues. Germline V gene lookup returns CDR1 SGHNT and CDR2 YYREEE (reference sequence). The chain's CDR3 is CASSPDSLYGYTF. The DNA of the CDR3 is TGTGCCAGCAGCCCGGACAGTCTCTATGGCTACACCTTC.